Following are 8 T cell receptor beta chains from one sample sequenced in a study of OX40 agonist ivuxolimab in advanced cancers. The protocol was immunoSEQ multiplex PCR, while the TCRdb copy is restricted to in-frame clones and leaves out a portion. The sample has around 46,000 clones; 89% are singletons. The specimen comprised CD4+ or CD8+ T cells sorted from blood, sampled in a trial of the OX40 agonist ivuxolimab. The receptors shown here come from an adult with an advanced solid tumor such as melanoma, head and neck, liver or kidney cancer.

The count of this clone is one. The V gene is TRBV4-1, the J gene TRBJ2-3, with TRBD2 identical over 10 bases. This CDR3 spans 16 amino acids. Losses at the gene ends were 5 bases for V and 2 bases for J; bases not matched to a gene: 7. The germline V gene has CDR1 MGHRA and CDR2 YSYEKL. This CDR3 reads CASSSRTSGSTDTQYF. The CDR3 DNA follows: TGCGCCAGCAGCTCCCGGACTAGCGGTTCCACAGATACGCAGTATTTT.

The gene calls are TRBV7-6 and TRBJ1-2; D unresolved. With 2 bases removed from V and 0 bases from J, the gap between germline ends came to 13 bases. CDR1 is SGHVS and CDR2 is FNYEAQ in the germline V gene. The CDR3 totals 16 residues. Here the CDR3 DNA reads TGTGCCAGCAGCTTAAATGCCATGCCGCCTAACTATGGCTACACCTTC. As protein: CASSLNAMPPNYGYTF.

CDR3 region: CASSFAAGTLGREQFF. DNA of the CDR3: TGTGCCAGCAGTTTTGCCGCGGGGACTCTTGGCCGGGAGCAGTTCTTC. The rearrangement uses TRBV28 and TRBJ2-1; a weak D match, TRBD2 (6 bases). The CDR3 extends over 16 amino acids. Trimming shortened V by 3 bases and J by 10 bases, and 22 bases separated the two germline ends. Germline V gene data show CDR1 as MDHEN and CDR2 as SYDVKM.

J is TRBJ2-5 and V is TRBV30, with 13 bases fitting TRBD2. With 0 bases clipped from V and 5 bases from J, the junction kept 6 bases outside the gene matches. Germline CDR1 and CDR2: GTSNPN and SVGIG (reference sequence). The CDR3 covers 16 residues. CDR3 nucleotide sequence: TGTGCCTGGAGTGTAATCGGACTAGCGGGGGTGGAGACCCAGTACTTC. This sequence encodes CAWSVIGLAGVETQYF.

This sequence joins TRBV27 and TRBJ2-3; D remains unclear. The CDR3 has 15 residues. Germline V gene lookup returns CDR1 MNHEY and CDR2 SMNVEV (reference sequence). Trimming left V 5 bases short and J 6 bases short, with 18 bases between. The CDR3 bases are TGTGCCAGCAGTCCCCTCGCTCAAACCTTGGATACGCAGTATTTT. This sequence encodes CASSPLAQTLDTQYF.

This clone was found once. The chain combines TRBV7-8 with TRBJ2-7; a weak D match, TRBD2 (5 bases). V gave up 5 bases and J gave up 0 bases, with 17 bases separating them. Germline assignment: CDR1 SGHVS and CDR2 FQNEAQ. CDR3 size: 16 residues. The CDR3: CASSLDRGPSSYEQYF. The CDR3 DNA follows: TGTGCCAGCAGCCTCGACCGAGGGCCGAGCTCCTACGAGCAGTACTTC.

The chain uses TRBV7-6 and TRBJ2-7, with 10 nucleotides matching TRBD1. V was pared by 0 bases and J by 2 bases, with 4 bases of the junction left unmatched. CDR3 length equals 16 residues. CDR1 and CDR2 from the germline V gene are SGHVS and FNYEAQ. CDR3 DNA sequence: TGTGCCAGCAGCTTAGCGGACGGGACAGGGGCCTACGAGCAGTACTTC. It translates to CASSLADGTGAYEQYF.

This chain connects TRBV4-2 to TRBJ1-5; no definite D call. The CDR3 length is 15 residues. V was clipped by 0 bases and J by 6 bases, with 12 bases between them. Germline V gives CDR1 LGHNA, CDR2 YNFKEQ. Here the CDR3 DNA reads TGTGCCAGCAGCCAAGACGCGGGTTGGGGTCAGCCCCAGCATTTT. Translation gives CASSQDAGWGQPQHF.